These T cell receptor beta chains were read from a single sample in a study of blood T cell repertoires in COVID-19. The repertoire was sequenced with immunoSEQ multiplex PCR; TCRdb's copy has only in-frame clones and lacks some. The profile shows hundreds of thousands of clones, just over 85% of them singletons. Input material: peripheral blood. These receptors were taken from a woman aged 30 to 39 with active or convalescent COVID-19. Both conserved end residues are trimmed from each CDR3. For some rows the clone size is stated as once, few or many, or as a class when expanded; others skip it.

j_gene | abundance | v_gene | CDR3aa
TRBJ2-7 | once | TRBV6-5 | ASRTAVSHYEQY
TRBJ1-1 | NA | TRBV6-5 | ATTPLGGDTEAF
TRBJ1-4 | NA | TRBV13 | ASSQTGGNEKLF
TRBJ2-5 | NA | TRBV4-1 | ASSQEPAGGQTQY
TRBJ1-2 | NA | TRBV25-1 | ASSVVAGYGYT
TRBJ1-1 | NA | TRBV5-4 | ASSQTGVNTEAF
TRBJ1-1 | NA | TRBV29-1 | SGQSNTEAF
TRBJ2-3 | NA | TRBV10-3 | AISSRQEFSTDTQY
TRBJ2-1 | NA | TRBV2 | ASSPGLAGGPKWDEQF
TRBJ1-2 | once | TRBV28 | ASTSSRQGAAYGYT
TRBJ1-2 | NA | TRBV7-2 | ASSLVSSSSYGYT
TRBJ2-5 | NA | TRBV12-3/TRBV12-4 | ASSLVRGTQY
TRBJ1-5 | NA | TRBV4-2 | ASSQDLRDQPQH
TRBJ2-7 | few | TRBV2 | ASQGYEQY
TRBJ2-5 | NA | TRBV21-1 | ASSTHRGLKTQY
TRBJ2-3 | NA | TRBV11-3 | ASSLEGQGIKGDTQY
TRBJ2-1 | NA | TRBV9 | ASSVPSRRSYNEQF
TRBJ2-2 | NA | TRBV27 | ASSNSLTRTGELF
TRBJ2-1 | NA | TRBV7-2 | ASSLHRLAAYNEQF
TRBJ2-2 | once | TRBV24-1 | ATSDSRENTGELF
TRBJ2-5 | NA | TRBV7-8 | ASSGGETQY
TRBJ2-1 | NA | TRBV3-1/TRBV3-2 | ASSRGYNEQF
TRBJ2-7 | NA | TRBV9 | ASSVAGSYEQY
TRBJ2-5 | once | TRBV19 | ASSIATGTGGETQY
TRBJ1-1 | once | TRBV15 | ATSGQGLGASEAF
TRBJ1-1 | NA | TRBV4-1 | ASSRGTVYGTEAF
TRBJ1-2 | few | TRBV2 | ASSEAMGTDGYT
TRBJ1-2 | NA | TRBV3-1/TRBV3-2 | ASSQDLPGNYGYT
TRBJ1-2 | NA | TRBV19 | ASSRLPGTNYGYT
TRBJ1-1 | NA | TRBV3-1/TRBV3-2 | ASSQTVGEAF
TRBJ2-7 | NA | TRBV4-2 | ASSQEASGGDEQY
TRBJ1-4 | few | TRBV10-3 | AISAVLSNEKLF
TRBJ1-5 | NA | TRBV2 | ASRVGTGSGNQPQH
TRBJ1-1 | NA | TRBV5-5 | ASSLVDRGLLNTEAF
TRBJ1-2 | once | TRBV6-5 | ASSSTGTGGVGYT
TRBJ2-2 | NA | TRBV6-5 | ASSSGRAGELF
TRBJ2-1 | NA | TRBV10-2 | ASSPTSGELPPRPYNEQF
TRBJ1-2 | NA | TRBV24-1 | ATSDRYGHGYT
TRBJ2-3 | NA | TRBV7-2 | ASSLLAGSTDTQY
TRBJ1-5 | NA | TRBV4-1 | ASSQRGQGSDQPQH
TRBJ2-3 | NA | TRBV5-1 | ASSLASPQDTQY
TRBJ2-3 | NA | TRBV7-9 | ASSARDRPDTQY
TRBJ2-1 | NA | TRBV27 | ASRGAPYNEQF
TRBJ1-1 | NA | TRBV30 | AWSVVAGRTEAF
TRBJ2-7 | NA | TRBV5-6 | ASSFNPGAYEQY
TRBJ1-1 | NA | TRBV6-6 | ASSFQGRDTEAF
TRBJ1-1 | NA | TRBV15 | ATSRDPMSGREAF
TRBJ1-1 | few | TRBV6-5 | ASNPGGWTEAF
TRBJ1-1 | NA | TRBV3-1/TRBV3-2 | ASTPPPGEGSATF
TRBJ2-3 | NA | TRBV2 | ASLGLIDGTDTQY
TRBJ1-2 | NA | TRBV2 | ASMRFRSDYGYT
TRBJ2-2 | NA | TRBV25-1 | ASMEGPGELF
TRBJ1-5 | few | TRBV6-6 | ASSYSSGSNQPQH
TRBJ2-7 | once | TRBV6-1 | ASSELAYEQY
TRBJ1-1 | NA | TRBV18 | ASSRQGSSTEAF
TRBJ1-2 | NA | TRBV7-9 | ASSSSTGQGAFGYT
TRBJ1-3 | once | TRBV9 | ASSASDRAGNTIY
TRBJ1-2 | NA | TRBV19 | ASSIDRGGYT
TRBJ1-4 | NA | TRBV2 | ASRAGQGIATNEKLF